This T cell receptor (beta chain) was profiled in a study of brain T cells in children with intractable seizures. Libraries were prepared by immunoSEQ multiplex PCR; TCRdb keeps only in-frame clonotypes and omits some of them. This table has under 400,000 clones, approximately 93% appearing once. Germline V CDR1 and CDR2: LNHDA, SQIVND (reference sequence). The CDR3 is made up of 15 amino acids. V lost 6 bases and J 5 bases, leaving 16 bases between the germline ends. Concerning this clone itself: The target antigen is unknown.

The time point denotes: blood from clinic visit 5 months post-surgery; TSC patient then seizure free. The sequenced cases were selected for having the highest brain T cell transcript signatures. At least one anti-epileptic drug was given before surgery. The study, taken as a whole, reports: Patients' HCMV serostatus was unknown; virus specificity rests on CDR3 similarity alone. Clones missing pre-surgery may reflect undersampling of that blood sample.

The V call is TRBV19, the J call TRBJ2-2; D may be TRBD2 (7 bases). This sample comprised peripheral blood, obtained roughly 5 months after surgery. This receptor was identified in a boy under two years old with tuberous sclerosis and intractable seizures. The CDR3 protein is CASSDNREGTGELFF. CDR3 nucleotide sequence: TGTGCCAGTAGCGACAACAGGGAGGGTACCGGGGAGCTGTTTTTT.